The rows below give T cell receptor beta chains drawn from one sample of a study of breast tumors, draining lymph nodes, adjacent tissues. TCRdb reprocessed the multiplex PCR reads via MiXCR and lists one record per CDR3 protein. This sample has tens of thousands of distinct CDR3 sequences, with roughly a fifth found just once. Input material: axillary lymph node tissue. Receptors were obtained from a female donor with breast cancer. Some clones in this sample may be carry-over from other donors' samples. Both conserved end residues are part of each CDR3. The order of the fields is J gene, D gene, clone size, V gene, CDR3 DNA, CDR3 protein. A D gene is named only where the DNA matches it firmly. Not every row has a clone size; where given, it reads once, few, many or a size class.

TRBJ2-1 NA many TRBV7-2 TGTGCCAGCAGCTTAGCTAGCGGAAACCTTGAGCAGTTCTTC CASSLASGNLEQFF
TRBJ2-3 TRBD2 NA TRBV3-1 TGTGCCAGCAGCCGACGACTAGCGGGGGGGGCCACCACAGATACGCAGTATTTT CASSRRLAGGATTDTQYF
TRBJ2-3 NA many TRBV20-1 TGCAGTGCCCCACGTTCGTTGGACACAGATACGCAGTATTTT CSAPRSLDTDTQYF
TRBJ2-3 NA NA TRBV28 TGTGCCAGCTCGGGGGCGGAGGGGGTCGGTACGCAGTATTTT CASSGAEGVGTQYF
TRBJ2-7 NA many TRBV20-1 TGCAGTGCTAGACCCTTGAAAGGCGACTTGAGCTCCTACGAGCAGTACTTC CSARPLKGDLSSYEQYF
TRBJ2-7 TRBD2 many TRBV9 TGTGCCAGCAGCACGGGAGGGCTCGGGGTCGAGCAGTACTTC CASSTGGLGVEQYF
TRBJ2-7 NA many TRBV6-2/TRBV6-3 TGTGCCAGCAGTTACCCCAATGGCGAGCAGTACTTC CASSYPNGEQYF
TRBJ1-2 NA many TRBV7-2 TGTGCCAGCAGCTCCTTCACGGGGCCCGGCTATGGCTACACCTTC CASSSFTGPGYGYTF
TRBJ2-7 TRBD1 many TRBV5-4 TGTGCCAGCAGCCCCGGACAGGGCCACTACGAGCAGTACTTC CASSPGQGHYEQYF
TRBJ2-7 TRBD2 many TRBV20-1 TGCAGTGCTAAAGTAGTTAGCGGGAGGGTCCTCTCCTACGAGCAGTACTTC CSAKVVSGRVLSYEQYF
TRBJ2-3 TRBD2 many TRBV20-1 TGCAGTACACTACAGCGGGACCGAAGCACAGATACGCAGTATTTT CSTLQRDRSTDTQYF
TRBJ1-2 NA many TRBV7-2 TGTGCCAGCAGCCCACAGGGATCCTATGGCTACACCTTC CASSPQGSYGYTF
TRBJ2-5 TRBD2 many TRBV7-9 TGTGCCAGCAGCCAAAGGACTAGCGGGTTCCAAGAGACCCAGTACTTC CASSQRTSGFQETQYF
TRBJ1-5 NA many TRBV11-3 TGTGCCAGCAGCCGCGGGCCTGGGGAGGCCCAGCATTTT CASSRGPGEAQHF
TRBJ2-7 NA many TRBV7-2 TGTGCCAGCAGCTTAGGGGCTTCCGCCTCCTACGAGCAGTACTTC CASSLGASASYEQYF
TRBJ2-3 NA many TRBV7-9 TGTGCCAGCAGCTTAGCAGGGTGGGATACGCAGTATTTT CASSLAGWDTQYF
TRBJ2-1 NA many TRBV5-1 TGCGCCAGCAGCTTTGCCAGGGGATCCTACAATGAGCAGTTCTTC CASSFARGSYNEQFF
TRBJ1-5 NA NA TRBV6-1 TGTGCCAGCAGTGAAGAGGGACTCGGGGCCCAGCATTTT CASSEEGLGAQHF
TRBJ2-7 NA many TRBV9 TGTGCCAGCAGCGTAGCGGAGGTCTTCTACGAGCAGTACTTC CASSVAEVFYEQYF
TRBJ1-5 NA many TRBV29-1 TGCAGCGTTGGCAGGGCTTACAATCAGCCCCAGCATTTT CSVGRAYNQPQHF
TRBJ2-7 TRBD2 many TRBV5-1 TGCGCCAGCAGCCCGACTAGCGCGAGCTCCTACGAGCAGTACTTC CASSPTSASSYEQYF
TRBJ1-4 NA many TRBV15 TGTGCCACCAGCCAGGCCAGGGGTCGAAAACTGTTTTTT CATSQARGRKLFF
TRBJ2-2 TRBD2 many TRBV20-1 TGCAGTGCTAGAAGGTCTCGGGAAGAACTAGCGGGAGGAATATCGAACACCGGGGAGCTGTTTTTT CSARRSREELAGGISNTGELFF
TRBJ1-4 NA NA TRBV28 TGTGCCAGCAGTTTCTTTGGGGGCGGGAAGCTGTTTTTT CASSFFGGGKLFF
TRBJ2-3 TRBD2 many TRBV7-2 TGTGCCAGCAGCTTACTAGCGGGGACAGATACGCAGTATTTT CASSLLAGTDTQYF
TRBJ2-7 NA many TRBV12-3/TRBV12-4 TGTGCCAGCAGTTTAACTAGCTCCTACGAGCAGTACTTC CASSLTSSYEQYF
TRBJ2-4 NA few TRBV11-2 TGTGCCAGCAGCCCGGACCTTTTAGCGGCGGGAAACATTCAGTACTTC CASSPDLLAAGNIQYF
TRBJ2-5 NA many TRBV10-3 TGTGCCATCACTAGGGACACCGACGGGACCCAGTACTTC CAITRDTDGTQYF
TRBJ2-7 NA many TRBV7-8 TGTGCCAGCAGCTTATTCAGGGGCGACGAGCAGTACTTC CASSLFRGDEQYF
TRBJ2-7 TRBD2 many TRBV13 TGTGCCAGCAGCTTAGTCCGGCCACTAGCGGGAGTACGGTACGAGCAGTACTTC CASSLVRPLAGVRYEQYF
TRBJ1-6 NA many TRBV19 TGTGCCAGTAGGTCCGATAATTCACCCCTCCACTTT CASRSDNSPLHF
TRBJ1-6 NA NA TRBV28 TGTGCCAGCAGTTTAGAGCCGGAAGACTATTCACCCCTCCACTTT CASSLEPEDYSPLHF
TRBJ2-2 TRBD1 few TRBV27 TGTGCCAGCAGTCCACCGGGACAGGGGCCCACCGGGGAGCTGTTTTTT CASSPPGQGPTGELFF